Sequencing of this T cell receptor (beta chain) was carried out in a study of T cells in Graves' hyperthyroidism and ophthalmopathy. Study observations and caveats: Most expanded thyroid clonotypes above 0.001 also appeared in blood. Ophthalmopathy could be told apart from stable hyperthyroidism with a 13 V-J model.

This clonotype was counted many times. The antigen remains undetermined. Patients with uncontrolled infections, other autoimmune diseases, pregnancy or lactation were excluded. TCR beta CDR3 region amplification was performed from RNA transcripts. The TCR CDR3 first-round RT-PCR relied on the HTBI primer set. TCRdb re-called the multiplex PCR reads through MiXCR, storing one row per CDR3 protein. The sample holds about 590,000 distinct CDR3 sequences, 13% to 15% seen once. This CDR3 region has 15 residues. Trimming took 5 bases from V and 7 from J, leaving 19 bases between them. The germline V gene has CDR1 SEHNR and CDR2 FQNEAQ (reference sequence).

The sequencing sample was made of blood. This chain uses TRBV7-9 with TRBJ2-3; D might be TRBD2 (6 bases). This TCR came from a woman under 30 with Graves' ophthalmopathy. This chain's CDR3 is CASSRTAGPGYTQYF. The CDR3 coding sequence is TGTGCCAGCAGCCGCACGGCGGGGCCCGGATATACGCAGTATTTT.